These T cell receptor beta chains were read from a single sample in a study of blood T cells in healthy people across ages. TCRdb reanalysed the 5' RACE reads using MiXCR and keeps one entry per CDR3 protein. The sample lists over a million distinct CDR3 sequences, approximately 59% occurring once. Sequencing was carried out using blood. The receptors come from a man aged 18 to 29 in good health. The CDR3 runs from the conserved cysteine through the conserved F or W. D genes are given only for firm matches.

d_call j_call v_call cdr3_aa
TRBD1 TRBJ1-1 TRBV5-1 CASSLQGPSEAFF
. TRBJ1-1 TRBV29-1 CSVLSTQGTEAFF
. TRBJ1-5 TRBV6-6 CASSLDPQRASNQPQHF
. . TRBV4-1 CASSQEDPKSETQYF
. TRBJ2-2 TRBV10-1 CASRGYTGELFF
TRBD2 TRBJ2-7 TRBV6-5 CASTPPGGAYEQYF
TRBD1 TRBJ2-1 TRBV29-1 CSVDRGHEQFF
. TRBJ1-4 TRBV4-1 CASSHSEEGEKLFF
. TRBJ1-5 TRBV2 CASRSGFRQPQHF
. TRBJ2-2 TRBV7-6 CASRSGPGELFF
. TRBJ2-3 TRBV7-9 CASSPTVRTTLGSTDTQYF
. TRBJ1-5 TRBV6-6 CASSSSGISNQPQHF
. TRBJ1-5 TRBV6-2/TRBV6-3 CASSSHRERGNQPQHF
. TRBJ2-5 TRBV24-1 CATSDPGQIQETQYF
. TRBJ2-1 TRBV15 CATSRVKPGSYNEQFF
TRBD2 TRBJ2-1 TRBV27 CASRPAGVGNEQFF
TRBD2 TRBJ2-1 TRBV7-2 CASSLGLAYNEQFF
. TRBJ2-3 TRBV25-1 CASSEWDLQADTQYF
TRBD2 TRBJ2-3 TRBV10-3 CAIGEAGGTTDTQYF
TRBD2 TRBJ2-1 TRBV14 CASSSTSGRDYFEQFF
. TRBJ1-1 TRBV7-2 CASSLAARGRGTDREAFF
TRBD2 TRBJ2-1 TRBV25-1 CASSGQTSGSSYNEQFF
. TRBJ1-2 TRBV9 CASSVAPGIGYTF
. TRBJ2-5 TRBV3-1 CASSHPGDSGNEQYF
. TRBJ2-5 TRBV7-9 CASSLGPGGFSYNEQYF
TRBD1 TRBJ2-2 TRBV4-1 CASSQETGGSTGELFF
TRBD2 TRBJ2-5 TRBV6-1 CASSEDHGGQETQYF
TRBD2 TRBJ2-1 TRBV7-2 CASSLTAGGQNEQFF
. TRBJ2-7 TRBV12-3/TRBV12-4 CASSRSGEQYF
. TRBJ2-7 TRBV7-2 CASSLDFLGEQYF
. TRBJ1-2 TRBV4-3 CASSQETVAGSLFNYGYTF
. TRBJ2-6 TRBV27 CATNFGLPSGANVLTF
. TRBJ1-1 TRBV9 CASSPLLNTEAFF
TRBD2 TRBJ2-7 TRBV6-5 CASGTSGFNEQYF
. TRBJ2-1 TRBV20-1 CSARDLGESSYNEQFF
TRBD2 TRBJ2-3 TRBV10-1 CASSRLAGTSDTQYF
TRBD1 TRBJ2-1 TRBV4-3 CASSQLGTGDNEQFF
. TRBJ2-3 TRBV20-1 CSAIQGGTDTQYF
. TRBJ1-1 TRBV6-1 CASSEGYGLGTEAFF
TRBD2 TRBJ2-3 TRBV4-1 CASSHASGSRDTQYF
. TRBJ1-2 TRBV7-2 CASSVGRVPRGYTF
. . TRBV27 CASRRQETQFF
. TRBJ1-2 TRBV18 CASSPAVLPNYGYTF
. TRBJ2-5 TRBV15 CATSRDLQGIGETQYF
. TRBJ2-5 TRBV29-1 CSVSQGQETQYF
TRBD2 TRBJ2-1 TRBV27 CASRTTSGGYSEQFF
. TRBJ2-7 TRBV27 CASSLIVGEGLYEQYF
TRBD2 TRBJ2-3 TRBV4-1 CASSRSRGLAGPQSTDTQYF
TRBD2 TRBJ2-1 TRBV20-1 CSARDWKFERRERPIGEQFF